A selection of T cell receptor beta chains follows, all from one sample in a study of regulatory T cells in long-lasting Graves disease. TCRdb analysed the multiplex PCR reads with MiXCR anew, one entry per CDR3 protein. The sample has about 440,000 distinct CDR3 sequences; about 15% are singletons. The same data also went into a second study, on T cells in Graves' hyperthyroidism and ophthalmopathy.

Sequenced here: peripheral blood mononuclear cells (PBMCs), sampled at new diagnosis, from a patient treated with antithyroid drugs. The source of these receptors is a woman younger than 45 with Graves disease. CDR3s include the opening cysteine and the closing phenylalanine or tryptophan. A D gene is named only where the DNA matches it firmly. Clone sizes are given selectively: once, few, many, or a class where the clone is expanded.

>14|TRBV27|NA|few|TRBJ2-5
TGTGCCAGCAGTTTTGGGGGGGCCCTTGAGACCCAGTACTTC
CASSFGGALETQYF
>14|TRBV18|NA|many|TRBJ2-2
TGTGCCAGCTCAGACACGGGCCGAACCGGGGAGCTGTTTTTT
CASSDTGRTGELFF
>15|TRBV27|TRBD1|NA|TRBJ1-1
TGTGCCAGCAGGAGGCAGGGGGGACTAAACACTGAAGCTTTCTTT
CASRRQGGLNTEAFF
>14|TRBV12-3/TRBV12-4|TRBD1|many|TRBJ1-1
TGTGCCAGCAGTTTAGTAGACAGGGCGGCTGAAGCTTTCTTT
CASSLVDRAAEAFF
>15|TRBV24-1|NA|few|TRBJ2-1
TGTGCCACCAGTGATTTCCGAGGAGACGGAAATGAGCAGTTCTTC
CATSDFRGDGNEQFF
>14|TRBV18|NA|NA|TRBJ1-5
TGTGCCAGCTCAACACTGGAGGTCAATCAGCCCCAGCATTTT
CASSTLEVNQPQHF
>14|TRBV5-1|TRBD1|many|TRBJ1-2
TGCGCCAGCAGCACCGGACAGGGGGCATATGGCTACACCTTC
CASSTGQGAYGYTF
>15|TRBV30|TRBD1|NA|TRBJ1-5
TGTGCCTGGAGGGAGGGGGCGAATCTCCCTCGACCCCAGCATTTT
CAWREGANLPRPQHF
>14|TRBV5-6|NA|NA|TRBJ1-5
TGTGCCAGCAGCTTGGGGGCACCTAATCAGCCCCAGCATTTT
CASSLGAPNQPQHF
>14|TRBV24-1|NA|few|TRBJ2-1
TGTGCCACCAGTGATTATGCACTCAACAATGAGCGGTTCTTC
CATSDYALNNERFF
>15|TRBV5-5|TRBD2|many|TRBJ2-5
TGTGCCAGCAGTTTTGCCGTGGGACTACAAGAGACCCAGTACTTC
CASSFAVGLQETQYF
>13|TRBV29-1|NA|NA|TRBJ2-5
TGCAGCGTTGCTATGCGCGTCCAAGAGACCCAGTACTTC
CSVAMRVQETQYF
>15|TRBV7-9|TRBD1|many|TRBJ1-1
TGTGCCAGCAGCTTTCGGACAGGGGTGAACACTGAAGCTTTCTTT
CASSFRTGVNTEAFF
>13|TRBV27|NA|NA|TRBJ1-2
TGTGCCAGCAGTCGTACACCGTTCTATGGCTACACCTTC
CASSRTPFYGYTF
>16|TRBV20-1|TRBD2|many|TRBJ2-1
TGCAGTGCTAGAAAAATCTCGGGAGGGCCGGGCAATGAGCAGTTCTTC
CSARKISGGPGNEQFF
>13|TRBV11-2|NA|many|TRBJ1-1
TGTGCCAGCAGCTTAGTACCAACGAATGAAGCTTTCTTT
CASSLVPTNEAFF